A selection of T cell receptor beta chains follows, all from one sample in a study of PD-L1 blockade in urothelial cancer. Assay used: immunoSEQ multiplex PCR; TCRdb lists only in-frame clones, some missing. The sample carries some 30,000 clones, around 86% recorded once. The sequencing here drew on PBMCs, taken around atezolizumab (anti-PD-L1) treatment. The receptors derive from a man aged 50-60 years with urothelial cancer. Both conserved end residues are part of each CDR3. Fields, in order: V gene, J gene, D gene, clone size, CDR3 DNA, CDR3 protein. D genes are given only for firm matches. Size tells how often a clone was seen (once, few, many) or the class of an expanded clone, and some rows leave it out.

V gene: TRBV7-8; J gene: TRBJ2-1; D gene: TRBD2; clone size: -; CDR3 DNA: TGTGCCAGCCGGGGGGTCTCCTACAATGAGCAGTTCTTC; CDR3 protein: CASRGVSYNEQFF
V gene: TRBV7-9; J gene: TRBJ2-7; D gene: -; clone size: few; CDR3 DNA: TGTGCCAGCAGCTTAACCCAGGGATACTACGAGCAGTACTTC; CDR3 protein: CASSLTQGYYEQYF
V gene: TRBV19; J gene: TRBJ2-3; D gene: -; clone size: -; CDR3 DNA: TGTGCCAGTAGTATTACGGGAGTGGAGGATACGCAGTATTTT; CDR3 protein: CASSITGVEDTQYF
V gene: TRBV29-1; J gene: TRBJ1-1; D gene: -; clone size: few; CDR3 DNA: TGCAGCGTTGAGAATGGAGGGAACACTGAAGCTTTCTTT; CDR3 protein: CSVENGGNTEAFF
V gene: TRBV19; J gene: TRBJ2-2; D gene: -; clone size: -; CDR3 DNA: TGTGCCAGTAGTATCAGCACCGGGGAGCTGTTTTTT; CDR3 protein: CASSISTGELFF
V gene: TRBV15; J gene: TRBJ2-5; D gene: -; clone size: -; CDR3 DNA: TGTGCCACCAGCAGTAGGGGGGGGTCTATGGAGACCCAGTACTTC; CDR3 protein: CATSSRGGSMETQYF
V gene: TRBV27; J gene: TRBJ2-1; D gene: TRBD1; clone size: -; CDR3 DNA: TGTGCCAGCAGAGTTCTTTACTTGACAGGGACGGAGAACAATGAGCAGTTCTTC; CDR3 protein: CASRVLYLTGTENNEQFF
V gene: TRBV27; J gene: TRBJ2-4; D gene: -; clone size: -; CDR3 DNA: TGTGCCAGCAGTTTTGACAGATTTAACATTCAGTACTTC; CDR3 protein: CASSFDRFNIQYF
V gene: TRBV30; J gene: TRBJ2-7; D gene: TRBD2; clone size: -; CDR3 DNA: TGTGCCTGGAATCGACTAGCGGGAGCCTACGAGCAGTACTTC; CDR3 protein: CAWNRLAGAYEQYF
V gene: TRBV2; J gene: TRBJ1-6; D gene: -; clone size: -; CDR3 DNA: TGTGCCAGCCTCCGGGCCTATAATTCACCCCTCCACTTT; CDR3 protein: CASLRAYNSPLHF
V gene: TRBV5-1; J gene: TRBJ2-2; D gene: TRBD1; clone size: -; CDR3 DNA: TGCGCCAGCAGCCTCAGGGACAGGGGTCCGAACACCGGGGAGCTGTTTTTT; CDR3 protein: CASSLRDRGPNTGELFF
V gene: TRBV7-9; J gene: TRBJ1-5; D gene: -; clone size: -; CDR3 DNA: TGTGCCAGCAGCTTAGCCGGTAGCAATCAGCCCCAGCATTTT; CDR3 protein: CASSLAGSNQPQHF
V gene: TRBV2; J gene: TRBJ2-7; D gene: -; clone size: -; CDR3 DNA: TGTGCCAGCAGTGAGGATGGGCTCTACGAGCAGTACTTC; CDR3 protein: CASSEDGLYEQYF
V gene: TRBV28; J gene: TRBJ1-4; D gene: TRBD1; clone size: -; CDR3 DNA: TGTGCCAGCAGTTTCTACAGGGGTAATGAAAAACTGTTTTTT; CDR3 protein: CASSFYRGNEKLFF
V gene: TRBV19; J gene: TRBJ2-4; D gene: TRBD1; clone size: -; CDR3 DNA: TGTGCCAGTAGTATGGGGACAGCAGCCAAAAACATTCAGTACTTC; CDR3 protein: CASSMGTAAKNIQYF
V gene: TRBV6-1; J gene: TRBJ2-1; D gene: TRBD2; clone size: -; CDR3 DNA: TGTGCCAGTTGGGGGCGGGAGGCCCACAATGAGCAGTTCTTC; CDR3 protein: CASWGREAHNEQFF
V gene: TRBV21-1; J gene: TRBJ1-4; D gene: -; clone size: -; CDR3 DNA: TGTGCCAGCAGCCAGGGGGCGGGGAGTTGGGAAAAACTGTTTTTT; CDR3 protein: CASSQGAGSWEKLFF
V gene: TRBV2; J gene: TRBJ2-2; D gene: -; clone size: -; CDR3 DNA: TGTGCCAGCAGATGGGACTACACCGGGGAGCTGTTTTTT; CDR3 protein: CASRWDYTGELFF
V gene: TRBV6-5; J gene: TRBJ2-5; D gene: -; clone size: -; CDR3 DNA: TGTGCCAGCAGTTACTCCTTTGGGACTTACACCGAGACCCAGTACTTC; CDR3 protein: CASSYSFGTYTETQYF
V gene: TRBV7-8; J gene: TRBJ2-3; D gene: TRBD2; clone size: few; CDR3 DNA: TGTGCCAGCAGCGGCGGGGGAGATACGCAGTATTTT; CDR3 protein: CASSGGGDTQYF
V gene: TRBV5-1; J gene: TRBJ2-3; D gene: -; clone size: -; CDR3 DNA: TGCGCCAGCAGCTTGGCCGGAGACACAGATACGCAGTATTTT; CDR3 protein: CASSLAGDTDTQYF
V gene: TRBV6-1; J gene: TRBJ1-1; D gene: TRBD1; clone size: -; CDR3 DNA: TGTGCCAGCAGTGAACGACGGACAGGGGGGAACACTGAAGCTTTCTTT; CDR3 protein: CASSERRTGGNTEAFF
V gene: TRBV2; J gene: TRBJ2-5; D gene: -; clone size: few; CDR3 DNA: TGTGCCAGCAGTGAAAGTAGTGGGGGGTTGTTAGAGACCCAGTACTTC; CDR3 protein: CASSESSGGLLETQYF
V gene: TRBV29-1; J gene: TRBJ2-7; D gene: TRBD1; clone size: -; CDR3 DNA: TGCAGCGTGAGCCGACAGGGTTCCTACGAGCAGTACTTC; CDR3 protein: CSVSRQGSYEQYF
V gene: TRBV29-1; J gene: TRBJ2-3; D gene: -; clone size: -; CDR3 DNA: TGCAGCGTTGAGGCGGTCACAGATACGCAGTATTTT; CDR3 protein: CSVEAVTDTQYF
V gene: TRBV10-3; J gene: TRBJ1-1; D gene: -; clone size: -; CDR3 DNA: TGTGCCATCACCATTCAGTGGGCCGCAGGCACTGAAGCTTTCTTT; CDR3 protein: CAITIQWAAGTEAFF
V gene: TRBV5-1; J gene: TRBJ2-7; D gene: TRBD1; clone size: -; CDR3 DNA: TGCGCCAGCAGCGAAGGGACAGGGCCTCAGCAGTACTTC; CDR3 protein: CASSEGTGPQQYF
V gene: TRBV18; J gene: TRBJ1-4; D gene: TRBD1; clone size: -; CDR3 DNA: TGTGCCAGCTCATTCCGGGACAGGGGTCATACAACTAATGAAAAACTGTTTTTT; CDR3 protein: CASSFRDRGHTTNEKLFF
V gene: TRBV6-5; J gene: TRBJ1-2; D gene: -; clone size: -; CDR3 DNA: TGTGCCAGCAGGGACGGGGGTGGCTACACCTTC; CDR3 protein: CASRDGGGYTF